This T cell receptor (beta chain) was recorded in a study of T cells expressing NK-cell markers. Study details: In sorted CD3+CD56+NKG2C+, CD3+CD56+NKG2C- and CD3+CD56-NKG2C+ T cells, TCR beta repertoires were obtained.

Study-wide points: The CD3+CD56-NKG2C+ fraction of a few donors was also led by these clonotypes.

For TCR beta, cDNA was produced by 5'RACE template switching with UMIs. Reprocessing the 5' RACE reads, TCRdb reports a single entry for every CDR3 protein and omits DNA. The data show roughly 110,000 distinct CDR3 sequences, and the top ten clones hold roughly 18%. CDR1 is LGHNA and CDR2 is YSLEER in the germline V gene. The CDR3 covers 13 residues. Turning to this clonotype: Its target is unknown.

What was sequenced was blood T cells: a sorted CD56 or NKG2C T cell subset, CD4+ or CD8+ T cells, or bulk PBMC T cells (not recorded which). The rearrangement uses TRBV4-3 and TRBJ2-1. This sequence originates from a woman aged 18 to 75 in good health. The CDR3 sequence is CASSQDWFHEQFF.